A single sample gave rise to the 31 T cell receptor beta chains below, sequenced in a study of T-cell memory formation after mild COVID-19 (TCRdb year 2021). Library generation was performed with 5' RACE. For sequencing, an Illumina NovaSeq 6000 was employed. TCRdb took the public reads, trimmed them with fastp at Q25, ran MiXCR for clone calling and kept in-frame beta chains. A single entry per CDR3 protein holds the most common genes and DNA from its merged rows. The sample data list a few hundred thousand distinct CDR3 sequences, and around 28% of these were observed just once. About 13% of the sample comes from the top ten. The material sequenced was PBMCs or a T cell subset sorted from them (not recorded which). These receptors all come from an adult woman who had mild COVID-19 (a few samples of this study predate the infection). The sample titles of this study are shuffled in the database, so cell type and time point are left out; the donor was told from shared clones.

This chain joins TRBV9 and TRBJ2-7, with D hard to call. Per the germline V gene, CDR1 is SGDLS and CDR2 is YYNGEE. V lost 0 bases and J 2 bases, leaving 9 bases between the germline ends. This CDR3 spans 14 amino acids. CDR3 sequence (DNA): TGTGCCAGCAGCGTAGTATCCAGAGCCTACGAGCAGTACTTC. The encoded protein is CASSVVSRAYEQYF. The full variable domain, in which reference TRBV9 and TRBJ2-7 provide the parts outside the CDR3, is DSGVTQTPKHLITATGQRVTLRCSPRSGDLSVYWYQQSLDQGLQFLIQYYNGEERAKGNILERFSAQQFPDLHSELNLSSLELGDSALYFCASSVVSRAYEQYFGPGTRLTVT.

V is TRBV5-6 and J is TRBJ1-2; maybe TRBD1 (5 bases). The CDR3 covers 14 residues. The ends were cut back, 0 bases at V and 2 bases at J, with 8 bases in the middle. The V gene's germline CDR1 is SGHDT and CDR2 YYEEEE. The CDR3 reads CASSLDRQNYGYTF. In nucleotides, the CDR3 is TGTGCCAGCAGCTTGGATAGACAGAACTATGGCTACACCTTC.

The chain uses TRBV7-2 and TRBJ1-5; D is undetermined. The CDR3 has 15 residues. V dropped 7 bases and J dropped 0 bases, with 13 bases sitting between them. From germline, CDR1 is SGHTA and CDR2 FQGNSA. CDR3 amino acids: CASTQGSASNQPQHF. In DNA, the CDR3 is TGTGCCAGCACCCAAGGGAGCGCTAGCAATCAGCCCCAGCATTTT.

CDR3 bases: TGCAGTGGAGGGACAGGCAATTCACCCCTCCACTTT. Protein sequence: CSGGTGNSPLHF. This chain links TRBV20-1 with TRBJ1-6, with TRBD1 matching over 8 bases. With 7 bases clipped from V and 7 bases from J, the junction kept 3 bases outside the gene matches. There are 12 residues in the CDR3. CDR1 and CDR2 from the germline V gene are DFQATT and SNEGSKA (reference sequence).

The table lists this clonotype with a few counts. The V and J genes are TRBV11-3 and TRBJ2-3; no definite D call. V dropped 2 bases and J dropped 6 bases, with 12 bases sitting between them. CDR1 and CDR2 (germline): SGHNT, YENEEA. CDR3 size: 14 residues. The CDR3, as DNA: TGTGCCAGCAGCTTAAATAGGGCCCGGGATACGCAGTATTTT. This sequence encodes CASSLNRARDTQYF.

This clonotype was found a few times. The chain is built from TRBV29-1 and TRBJ2-7; D perhaps matches TRBD2 (5 bases). Between the trimmed V and J ends, which lost 4 bases and 3 bases, there was a span of 10 bases. The CDR3 has 12 residues. Germline assignment: CDR1 SQVTM and CDR2 ANQGSEA. In DNA form, the CDR3 reads TGCAGCGTTGGGGGAGACATCTACGAGCAGTACTTC. This sequence encodes CSVGGDIYEQYF.

J is TRBJ2-5 and V is TRBV25-1; TRBD1 matches 9 bases. CDR3 size: 15 residues. The V and J ends lost 8 bases and 2 bases, in that order; junction bases with no gene match: 9. The germline gives CDR1 MGHDK, CDR2 SYGVNS. CDR3 in amino acids: CASQPLGQGQETQYF. CDR3 bases: TGTGCCAGCCAACCCTTAGGACAGGGGCAAGAGACCCAGTACTTC.

This clonotype was seen a few times. The chain links TRBV20-1 to TRBJ2-4, with D perhaps TRBD1 or TRBD2 (6 bases each). V shed 6 bases and J shed 6 bases, with 24 bases lying between them. CDR3 length: 16 residues. Germline CDR1 is DFQATT and CDR2 is SNEGSKA (reference sequence). The CDR3 DNA reads as TGCAGTGCAAACAGAGGGGGGCCCCGAAAGGCAAACATTCAGTACTTC. Protein: CSANRGGPRKANIQYF.

This chain uses TRBV30 with TRBJ2-1; 15 positions match TRBD2. The CDR3 consists of 14 residues. Germline V CDR1 and CDR2: GTSNPN, SVGIG (reference sequence). The junction had 5 bases not matched to a gene; V was cut back by 5 bases and J by 9 bases. CDR3 residues: CAWAPGLAGGEQFF. CDR3 in DNA: TGTGCCTGGGCCCCGGGACTAGCGGGAGGTGAGCAGTTCTTC.

There are many counts of this clonotype. The chain uses TRBV20-1 and TRBJ1-5; tentatively, D is TRBD1 (6 bases). The germline CDR1 and CDR2 sequences are DFQATT and SNEGSKA (reference sequence). The CDR3 is 15 amino acids. Between the trimmed V and J ends, which lost 2 bases and 4 bases, there was a span of 15 bases. The DNA for the CDR3 is TGCAGTGCTAGAAAGCTTGGGACACTAAATCAGCCCCAGCATTTT. Its protein is CSARKLGTLNQPQHF.

This clonotype appeared a few times. Sequence at one end of the junction differs from germline and may be a read error. The chain employs TRBV7-7 and TRBJ2-2, with D tentatively TRBD2 (6 bases). CDR1 SSHAT and CDR2 FNYEAQ come from the germline V gene (reference sequence). This CDR3 region has 16 residues. As DNA, the CDR3 is TGTGCTAGCAGCCTATCTGCGGGGTCCAACACCGGGGAGCTGTTTTTT. It specifies CASSLSAGSNTGELFF.

The sample holds a few counts of this clonotype. The V and J genes are TRBV9 and TRBJ2-7; D may correspond to TRBD1 or TRBD2 (6 bases each). This CDR3 has 16 amino acids. V lost 4 bases and J lost 0, with 17 bases in between. The germline CDR1 and CDR2 sequences are SGDLS and YYNGEE. This CDR3 reads CASSPQGGLHSYEQYF. CDR3 coding DNA: TGTGCCAGCAGCCCACAGGGAGGACTCCACTCCTACGAGCAGTACTTC.

The table lists this clonotype with a few counts. The chain carries TRBV7-9 and TRBJ2-2; possibly TRBD2 for D (6 bases). From germline, CDR1 is SEHNR and CDR2 FQNEAQ (reference sequence). V lost 10 bases to trimming and J lost 6 bases, with 18 bases between them. The CDR3 spans 14 residues. The CDR3 DNA sequence: TGTGCCACCCAAACACAGGAGGGGTCCGGGGAGCTGTTTTTT. It codes for CATQTQEGSGELFF.

This clonotype has only a few counts. The V and J genes are TRBV2 and TRBJ2-7, with TRBD2 matching over 10 bases. Germline-derived CDR1 and CDR2 are SNHLY and FYNNEI. The CDR3 contains 13 residues. V trimming: 9 bases; J trimming: 2 bases; junction bases outside the gene matches: 4. CDR3 sequence reads: CASLAGETYEQYF. The CDR3 DNA reads TGTGCCAGTCTAGCGGGGGAGACCTACGAGCAGTACTTC.

The chain recombines TRBV12-3 or TRBV12-4 with TRBJ2-5, with D tentatively TRBD1 (5 bases). The CDR3 runs 14 residues. Trimming left V 8 bases short and J 5 bases short, with 18 bases between. CDR3 nucleotides: TGTGCCAGCGGTCCTTGGACATCTGGGGAGACCCAGTACTTC. This sequence encodes CASGPWTSGETQYF.

This clonotype has more than one count but fewer than ten. J is TRBJ1-4 and V is TRBV7-9; possible D gene TRBD1, 5 bases. The CDR3 covers 15 residues. The germline V gene encodes CDR1 SEHNR and CDR2 FQNEAQ (reference sequence). V lost 5 bases to trimming and J lost 0 bases, with 10 bases between them. CDR3 nucleotides: TGTGCCAGCAGCATCCGACAGACAACTAATGAAAAACTGTTTTTT. This sequence encodes CASSIRQTTNEKLFF. The full variable domain, completed using reference TRBV7-9 and TRBJ1-4, is DTGVSQNPRHKITKRGQNVTFRCDPISEHNRLYWYRQTLGQGPEFLTYFQNEAQLEKSRLLSDRFSAERPKGSFSTLEIQRTEQGDSAMYLCASSIRQTTNEKLFFGSGTQLSVL.

This clonotype turned up a few times. This chain connects TRBV7-3 to TRBJ1-1, with D unclear. The CDR3 is 16 amino acids. Germline-derived CDR1 and CDR2 are SGHTA and FQGTGA. V was shortened by 1 base and J by 2 bases, with 14 bases between the two germline ends. The CDR3 DNA sequence: TGTGCCAGCAGCTTAATACATGCAGGCCTCAACACTGAAGCTTTCTTT. Amino acids: CASSLIHAGLNTEAFF.

The chain carries TRBV9 and TRBJ1-1; weak D call: TRBD1 (5 bases). Germline V lookup: CDR1 SGDLS, CDR2 YYNGEE. V lost 7 bases, J lost 4 bases, and 14 bases lay in between. The CDR3 sequence is 13 residues long. The CDR3 protein is CASGVGGSTEAFF. CDR3 nucleotide sequence: TGTGCCAGCGGTGTTGGGGGGAGCACTGAAGCTTTCTTT.

This clonotype was recorded a few times. This rearrangement joins TRBV4-1 to TRBJ1-2; D remains ambiguous. This CDR3 has 15 residues. V was shortened by 0 bases and J by 8 bases, with 16 bases between the two germline ends. Germline assignment: CDR1 MGHRA and CDR2 YSYEKL. In nucleotides, the CDR3 is TGCGCCAGCAGCCAAGATCAGGCCCGCCGCCAAGGCTACACCTTC. As protein: CASSQDQARRQGYTF.

Only a few counts were recorded for this clonotype. J is TRBJ2-1 and V is TRBV4-3; 8 positions agree with TRBD1. This CDR3 is built from 16 residues. The J segment lost 1 base and the V segment lost 4 bases, leaving 6 bases of the junction unmatched. Germline V lookup: CDR1 LGHNA, CDR2 YSLEER. The CDR3 DNA is TGCGCCAGCAGCCCCTACCAGGGGGCATCCTACAATGAGCAGTTCTTC. This codes for CASSPYQGASYNEQFF.

This rearrangement joins TRBV24-1 to TRBJ2-1; perhaps TRBD2 as D (5 bases). Deletions cut 3 bases from V and 10 bases from J, with 15 bases between. In germline, CDR1 is KGHDR, CDR2 SFDVKD. The CDR3 loop spans 14 amino acids. The CDR3 DNA reads TGTGCCACCAGTGATCCCAACAGCGGCGGGGAGCAGTTCTTC. This sequence encodes CATSDPNSGGEQFF.

The genes are TRBV6-4 and TRBJ1-5; D ambiguous. V was clipped by 4 bases and J by 3 bases, with 10 bases between them. Germline CDR1 MRHNA, CDR2 SNTAGT. The CDR3 length is 14 residues. CDR3 residues: CASSVMGANQPQHF. CDR3 DNA: TGTGCCAGCAGTGTTATGGGTGCCAATCAGCCCCAGCATTTT.

The rearrangement joins TRBV4-3 to TRBJ2-1; 11 positions match TRBD2. V was clipped by 1 base and J by 5 bases; unmatched bases: 4. Germline CDR1 and CDR2: LGHNA and YSLEER. This CDR3 has 16 amino acids. CDR3 DNA: TGCGCCAGCAGCCAAGGGACTAGCGGGTTGGACAATGAGCAGTTCTTC. Its protein is CASSQGTSGLDNEQFF.

The rearrangement uses TRBV3-1 and TRBJ1-2; no clear D gene. Germline V CDR1 and CDR2: LGHDT, YNNKEL (reference sequence). The CDR3 length is 15 residues. V was pared by 1 base and J by 3 bases, with 12 bases between. This CDR3 reads CASSQGSGAYYGYTF. The CDR3 region has the DNA TGTGCCAGCAGCCAAGGATCCGGTGCCTACTATGGCTACACCTTC.

The chain employs TRBV6-2 or TRBV6-3 and TRBJ2-7, with 14 bases identical to TRBD2. This CDR3 contains 17 residues. Germline V gene sequence: CDR1 MNHEY, CDR2 SVGEGT. J lost 3 bases, V lost 6 bases, and 10 bases had no gene match. CDR3 region: CASRPGTSGSRYYEQYF. The CDR3 nucleotides read TGTGCCAGCAGGCCCGGGACTAGCGGGAGTCGCTACTACGAGCAGTACTTC.

The table lists this clonotype with a few counts. The V call is TRBV18, the J call TRBJ2-1; no firm D call. The CDR3 length is 14 residues. Trimming shortened V by 6 bases and J by 9 bases, and 18 bases separated the two germline ends. The germline V gene has CDR1 KGHSH and CDR2 LQKENI. This CDR3 is CASSPLPLPSEQFF. The DNA for the CDR3 is TGTGCCAGCTCTCCCCTCCCACTACCTTCTGAGCAGTTCTTC. Based on the CDR3 plus reference TRBV18 and TRBJ2-1, the full variable domain is NAGVMQNPRHLVRRRGQEARLRCSPMKGHSHVYWYRQLPEEGLKFMVYLQKENIIDESGMPKERFSAEFPKEGPSILRIQQVVRGDSAAYFCASSPLPLPSEQFFGPGTRLTVL.

This rearrangement joins TRBV7-3 to TRBJ2-2; 11 bases align to TRBD2. The germline V gene encodes CDR1 SGHTA and CDR2 FQGTGA. The V gene end was trimmed by 5 bases and the J gene end by 4 bases; junction bases not matched to a gene: 6. CDR3 length equals 16 residues. The CDR3 nucleotides read TGTGCCAGCAGCCTGACTCTAGCGGGGGGCACCGGGGAGCTGTTTTTT. Translation: CASSLTLAGGTGELFF.

This clonotype was seen ten or more times. CDR3 sequence: CASSQDRVGLYEQYF. The CDR3 DNA sequence: TGCGCCAGCAGCCAAGACAGAGTGGGGCTCTACGAGCAGTACTTC. This chain links TRBV4-1 with TRBJ2-7; D is possibly TRBD1 (5 bases). The CDR3 sequence is 15 residues long. The germline CDR1 and CDR2 sequences are MGHRA and YSYEKL. Trimming removed 0 bases at V and 3 bases at J, with 12 bases between.

The chain joins TRBV12-3 or TRBV12-4 to TRBJ2-2, with D maybe TRBD1 (5 bases). The CDR3 spans 15 residues. V was cut by 5 bases and J by 1 base, with 11 bases left in between. CDR3 nucleotides: TGTGCCAGCAGTGTCATAGGGGAGAACACCGGGGAGCTGTTTTTT. Its protein product is CASSVIGENTGELFF.

This clonotype was picked up a small number of times. The gene calls are TRBV20-1 and TRBJ1-2; D remains unclear. Trimming cost V 0 bases and J 2 bases, with 7 bases left between them. This CDR3 has 13 residues. Germline CDR1 reads DFQATT; CDR2 reads SNEGSKA (reference sequence). The CDR3 region is CSARDPGNYGYTF. DNA of the CDR3: TGCAGTGCTAGAGATCCCGGGAACTATGGCTACACCTTC.

This chain links TRBV12-5 with TRBJ2-5; TRBD2 aligns across 9 bases. This CDR3 has 15 residues. Germline V gene lookup returns CDR1 LGHNT and CDR2 FRNRAP. J lost 5 bases, V lost 0 bases, and 4 bases had no gene match. CDR3 in amino acids: CASGLVLAGDETQYF. Written as DNA, the CDR3 is TGTGCTAGTGGTTTGGTTTTAGCGGGAGACGAGACCCAGTACTTC.